This T cell receptor (beta chain) was retrieved from a study of blood T cell repertoires in COVID-19. The wider study: Both acute and convalescent COVID-19 samples were obtained from the United States, Italy and Spain.

TCRdb keeps only in-frame clones here, not all; method: immunoSEQ multiplex PCR. The sample shows 200,000 to 250,000 clones, under 90% of them seen only once. Deletions cut 9 bases from V and 3 bases from J, with 18 bases between. The CDR3 is 14 amino acids. Per the germline V gene, CDR1 is SGHAT and CDR2 is FQNNGV. The source is a man in his fifties or sixties who had recovered from COVID-19. The material sequenced was peripheral blood. The J gene is TRBJ2-7, the V gene TRBV11-2; D gene ambiguous. This CDR3 reads CASTHGVLLYEQYF. CDR3 sequence (DNA): TGTGCCAGTACCCACGGAGTGCTCCTCTACGAGCAGTACTTC.